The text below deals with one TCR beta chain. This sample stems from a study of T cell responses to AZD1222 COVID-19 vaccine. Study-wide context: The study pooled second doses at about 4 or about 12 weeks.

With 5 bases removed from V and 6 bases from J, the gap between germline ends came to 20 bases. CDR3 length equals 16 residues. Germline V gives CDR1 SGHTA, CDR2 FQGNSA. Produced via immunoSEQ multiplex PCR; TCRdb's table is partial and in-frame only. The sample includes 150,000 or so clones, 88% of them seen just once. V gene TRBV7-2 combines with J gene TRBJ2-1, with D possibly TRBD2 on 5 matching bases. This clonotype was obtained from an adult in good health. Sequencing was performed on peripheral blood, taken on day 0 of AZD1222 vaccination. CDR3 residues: CASSLYVSLTSNEQFF. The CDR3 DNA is TGTGCCAGCAGCCTATACGTGTCCCTAACTAGCAATGAGCAGTTCTTC.